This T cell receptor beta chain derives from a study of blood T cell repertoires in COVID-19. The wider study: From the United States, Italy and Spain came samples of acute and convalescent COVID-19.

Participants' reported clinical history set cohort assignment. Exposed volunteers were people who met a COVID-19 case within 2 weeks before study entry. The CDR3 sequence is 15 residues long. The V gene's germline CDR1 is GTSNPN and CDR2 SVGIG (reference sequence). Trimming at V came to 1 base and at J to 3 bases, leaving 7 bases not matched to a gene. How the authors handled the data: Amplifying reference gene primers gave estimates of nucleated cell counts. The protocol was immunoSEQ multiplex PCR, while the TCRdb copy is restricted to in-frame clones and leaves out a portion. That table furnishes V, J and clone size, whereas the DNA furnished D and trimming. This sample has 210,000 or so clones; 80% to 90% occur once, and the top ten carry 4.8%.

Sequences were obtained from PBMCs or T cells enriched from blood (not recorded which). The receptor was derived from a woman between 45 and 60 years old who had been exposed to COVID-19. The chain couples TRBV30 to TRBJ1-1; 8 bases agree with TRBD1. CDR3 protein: CAWSDASGGYTEAFF. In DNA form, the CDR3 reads TGTGCCTGGAGTGACGCCTCAGGGGGCTACACTGAAGCTTTCTTT.